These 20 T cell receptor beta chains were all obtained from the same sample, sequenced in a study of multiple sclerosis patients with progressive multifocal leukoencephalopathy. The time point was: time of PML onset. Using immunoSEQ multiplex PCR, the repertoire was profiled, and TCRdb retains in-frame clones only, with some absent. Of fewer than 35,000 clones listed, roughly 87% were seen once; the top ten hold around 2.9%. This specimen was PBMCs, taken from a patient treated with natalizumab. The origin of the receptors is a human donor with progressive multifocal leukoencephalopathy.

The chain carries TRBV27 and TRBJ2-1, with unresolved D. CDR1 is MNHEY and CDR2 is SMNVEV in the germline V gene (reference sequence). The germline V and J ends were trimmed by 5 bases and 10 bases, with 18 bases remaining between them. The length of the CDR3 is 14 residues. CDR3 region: CASSPLVGPWEQFF. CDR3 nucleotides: TGTGCCAGCAGTCCCCTAGTGGGTCCATGGGAGCAGTTCTTC.

CDR3: CASSPTGQWAYEQYF. In nucleotides, the CDR3 is TGTGCCAGCAGTCCGACGGGACAGTGGGCTTACGAGCAGTACTTC. The V and J genes are TRBV28 and TRBJ2-7, with 7 nucleotides matching TRBD1. With V trimmed by 5 bases and J by 4 bases, 11 bases remained unmatched. Germline CDR1 and CDR2: MDHEN and SYDVKM. There are 15 residues in the CDR3.

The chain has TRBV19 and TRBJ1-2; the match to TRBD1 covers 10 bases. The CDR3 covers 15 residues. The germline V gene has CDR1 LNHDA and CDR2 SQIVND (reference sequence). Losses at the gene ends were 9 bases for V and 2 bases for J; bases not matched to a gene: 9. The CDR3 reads CASHRDRGGNYGYTF. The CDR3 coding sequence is TGTGCCAGCCACCGGGACAGGGGAGGAAACTATGGCTACACCTTC.

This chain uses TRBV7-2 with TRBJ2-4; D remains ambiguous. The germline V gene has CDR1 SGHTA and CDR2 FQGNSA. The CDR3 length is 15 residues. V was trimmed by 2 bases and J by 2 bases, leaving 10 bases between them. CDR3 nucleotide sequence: TGTGCCAGCAGCTTAAGGCCGGACCCCAAAAACATTCAGTACTTC. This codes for CASSLRPDPKNIQYF.

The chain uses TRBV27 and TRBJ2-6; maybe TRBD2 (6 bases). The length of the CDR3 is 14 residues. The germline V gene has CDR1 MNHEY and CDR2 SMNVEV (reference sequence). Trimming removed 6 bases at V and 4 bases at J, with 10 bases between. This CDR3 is CASSRDSGANVLTF. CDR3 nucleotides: TGTGCCAGCAGCCGGGACTCAGGGGCCAACGTCCTGACTTTC.

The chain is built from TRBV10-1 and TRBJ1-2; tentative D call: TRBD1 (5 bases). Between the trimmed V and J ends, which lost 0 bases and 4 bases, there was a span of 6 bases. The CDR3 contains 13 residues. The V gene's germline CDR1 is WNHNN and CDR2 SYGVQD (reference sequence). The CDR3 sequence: CASSESGTYGYTF. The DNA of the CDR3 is TGCGCCAGCAGTGAGTCAGGGACCTATGGCTACACCTTC.

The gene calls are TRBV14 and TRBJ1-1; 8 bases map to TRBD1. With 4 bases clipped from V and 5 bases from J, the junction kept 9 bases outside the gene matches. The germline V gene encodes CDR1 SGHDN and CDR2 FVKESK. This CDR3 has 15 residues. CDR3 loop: CASSPRGRGRTEAFF. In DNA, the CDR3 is TGTGCCAGCAGCCCCCGGGGCAGGGGGCGGACTGAAGCTTTCTTT. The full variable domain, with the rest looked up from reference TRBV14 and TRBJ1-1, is EAGVTQFPSHSVIEKGQTVTLRCDPISGHDNLYWYRRVMGKEIKFLLHFVKESKQDESGMPNNRFLAERTGGTYSTLKVQPAELEDSGVYFCASSPRGRGRTEAFFGQGTRLTVV.

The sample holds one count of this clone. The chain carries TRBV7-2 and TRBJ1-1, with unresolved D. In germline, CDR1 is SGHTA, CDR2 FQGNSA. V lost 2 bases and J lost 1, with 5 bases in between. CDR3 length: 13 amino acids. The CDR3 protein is CASSLKRNTEAFF. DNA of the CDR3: TGTGCCAGCAGCTTAAAAAGGAACACTGAAGCTTTCTTT.

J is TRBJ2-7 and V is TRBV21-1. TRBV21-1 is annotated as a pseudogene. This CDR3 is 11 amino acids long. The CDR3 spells CASSNSYEQYF. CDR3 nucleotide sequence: TGTGCCAGCAGCAACTCCTACGAGCAGTACTTC.

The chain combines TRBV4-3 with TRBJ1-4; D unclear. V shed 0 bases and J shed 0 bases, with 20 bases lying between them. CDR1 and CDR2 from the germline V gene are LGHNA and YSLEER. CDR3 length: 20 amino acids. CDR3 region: CASSQDETVLAGATNEKLFF. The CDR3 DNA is TGCGCCAGCAGCCAAGATGAAACGGTCCTTGCTGGCGCAACTAATGAAAAACTGTTTTTT.

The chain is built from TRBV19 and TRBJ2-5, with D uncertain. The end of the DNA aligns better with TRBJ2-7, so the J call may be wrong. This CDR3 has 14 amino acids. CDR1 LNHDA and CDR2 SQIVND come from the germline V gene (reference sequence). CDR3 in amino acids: CASSIEGGAYEQYF. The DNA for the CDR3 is TGTGCCAGTAGTATAGAGGGTGGAGCCTACGAGCAGTACTTC.

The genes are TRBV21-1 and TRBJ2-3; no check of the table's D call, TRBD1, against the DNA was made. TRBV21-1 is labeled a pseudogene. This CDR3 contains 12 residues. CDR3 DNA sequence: TGTGCCAGCAGAATCTGGCCAGATACGCAGTATTTT. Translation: CASRIWPDTQYF.

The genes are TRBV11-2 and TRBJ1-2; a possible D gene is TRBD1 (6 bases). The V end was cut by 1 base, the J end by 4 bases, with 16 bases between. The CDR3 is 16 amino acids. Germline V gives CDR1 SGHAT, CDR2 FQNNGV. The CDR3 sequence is CASSLAGGGNLYGYTF. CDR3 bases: TGTGCCAGCAGCTTAGCTGGGGGCGGAAATCTCTATGGCTACACCTTC.

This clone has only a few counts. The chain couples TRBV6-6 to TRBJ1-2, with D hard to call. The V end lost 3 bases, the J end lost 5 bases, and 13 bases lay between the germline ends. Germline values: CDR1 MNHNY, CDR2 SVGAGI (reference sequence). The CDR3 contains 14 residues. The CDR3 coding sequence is TGTGCCAGCAGTTATTACCGGGCAGAGTATGGCTACACCTTC. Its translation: CASSYYRAEYGYTF.

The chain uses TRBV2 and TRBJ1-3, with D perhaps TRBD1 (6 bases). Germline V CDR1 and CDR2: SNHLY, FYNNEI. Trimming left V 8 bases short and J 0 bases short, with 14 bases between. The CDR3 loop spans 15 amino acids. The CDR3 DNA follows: TGTGCCAGCGGGCTAGGGGGTTCCTCTGGAAACACCATATATTTT. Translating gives CASGLGGSSGNTIYF.

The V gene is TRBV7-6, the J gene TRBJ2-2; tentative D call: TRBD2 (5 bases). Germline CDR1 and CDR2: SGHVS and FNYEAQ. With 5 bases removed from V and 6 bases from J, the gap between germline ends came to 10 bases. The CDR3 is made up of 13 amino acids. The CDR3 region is CASSPEVSGELFF. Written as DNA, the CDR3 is TGTGCCAGCAGCCCGGAGGTCTCCGGGGAGCTGTTTTTT.

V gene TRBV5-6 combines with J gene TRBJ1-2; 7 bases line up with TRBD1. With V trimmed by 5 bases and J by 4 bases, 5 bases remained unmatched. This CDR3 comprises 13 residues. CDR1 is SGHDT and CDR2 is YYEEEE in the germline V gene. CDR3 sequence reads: CASSRDRIYGYTF. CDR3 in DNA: TGTGCCAGCAGTAGGGACAGAATCTATGGCTACACCTTC.

DNA of the CDR3: TGTGCCAGCAGTCCCCCAGGGGGGGGCACAGATACGCAGTATTTT. It translates to CASSPPGGGTDTQYF. The chain is built from TRBV28 and TRBJ2-3, with D perhaps matching TRBD1 or TRBD2 (7 bases each). The V gene's germline CDR1 is MDHEN and CDR2 SYDVKM. V lost 5 bases and J lost 1, with 13 bases in between. This CDR3 spans 15 amino acids.

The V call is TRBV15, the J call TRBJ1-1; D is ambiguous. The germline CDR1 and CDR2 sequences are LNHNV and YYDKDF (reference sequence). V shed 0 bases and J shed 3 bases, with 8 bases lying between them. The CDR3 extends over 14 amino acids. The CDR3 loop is CATSRDARDTEAFF. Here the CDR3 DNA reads TGTGCCACCAGCAGAGATGCCCGGGACACTGAAGCTTTCTTT.

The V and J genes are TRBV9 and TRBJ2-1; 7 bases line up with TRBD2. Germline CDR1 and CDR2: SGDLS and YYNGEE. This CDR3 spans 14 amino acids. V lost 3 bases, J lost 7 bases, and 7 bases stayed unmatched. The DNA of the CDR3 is TGTGCCAGCAGCGGAGGACTAGGGAGGAATGAGCAGTTCTTC. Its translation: CASSGGLGRNEQFF. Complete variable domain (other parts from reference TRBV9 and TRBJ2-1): DSGVTQTPKHLITATGQRVTLRCSPRSGDLSVYWYQQSLDQGLQFLIQYYNGEERAKGNILERFSAQQFPDLHSELNLSSLELGDSALYFCASSGGLGRNEQFFGPGTRLTVL.